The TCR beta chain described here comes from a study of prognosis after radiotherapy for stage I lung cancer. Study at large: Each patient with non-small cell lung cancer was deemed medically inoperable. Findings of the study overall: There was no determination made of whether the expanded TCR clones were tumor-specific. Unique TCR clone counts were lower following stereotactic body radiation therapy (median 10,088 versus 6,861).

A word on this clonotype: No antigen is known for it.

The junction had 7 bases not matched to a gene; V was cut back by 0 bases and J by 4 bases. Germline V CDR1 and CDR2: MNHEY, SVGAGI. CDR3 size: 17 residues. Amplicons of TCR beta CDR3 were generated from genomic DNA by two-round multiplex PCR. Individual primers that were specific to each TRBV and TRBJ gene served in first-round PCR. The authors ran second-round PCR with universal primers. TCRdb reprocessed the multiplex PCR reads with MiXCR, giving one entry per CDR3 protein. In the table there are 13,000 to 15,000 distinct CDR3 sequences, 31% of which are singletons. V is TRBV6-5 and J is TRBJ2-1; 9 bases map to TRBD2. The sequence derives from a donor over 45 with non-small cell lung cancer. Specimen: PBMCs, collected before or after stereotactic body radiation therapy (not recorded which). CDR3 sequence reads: CASSYSSPSGIYNEQFF. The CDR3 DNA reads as TGTGCCAGCAGTTACTCGTCCCCTAGCGGGATTTACAATGAGCAGTTCTTC.